This T cell receptor (beta chain) was recovered during a study of T cells of healthy individuals listed by TCRdb under 2018. Libraries came from 5' RACE. TCRdb lists the instrument as Illumina MiSeq. TCRdb redid the processing of the public reads, applying fastp at Q25 and MiXCR, and retained in-frame beta chains. One record per CDR3 amino acid sequence lists the most common genes and DNA. The sample table shows some 41,000 distinct CDR3 sequences, and 4.5% are seen once. The biggest ten clones account for under 10% of the sample. The sample holds many counts of this clonotype. The target of this receptor is not known. Base qualities are not provided; no much larger clone lies one nucleotide away. The CDR3 holds 15 amino acids from the cysteine to the phenylalanine. Only the CDR3 part of the read is kept: 45 bases, read in frame from the first base. Trimmed from V: 0 bases; trimmed from J: 6 bases; junction bases lacking a gene match: 5. CDR1 and CDR2 are read off the germline V gene (reference sequence) as SEHNR and FQNEAQ.

The receptor was isolated from a human donor in good health. The chain links TRBV7-9 with TRBJ2-3; 8 central bases correspond to TRBD2. The CDR3 region has the sequence CASSLAVAGLDTQYF. The DNA sequence follows: TGTGCCAGCAGCTTAGCTGTAGCGGGACTCGATACGCAGTATTTT.